This T cell receptor (beta chain) is drawn from a study of T cells in localized non-small cell lung cancer. Findings and caveats of the study: Sequencing covered just one tumor region, so heterogeneity cannot be ruled out. The greatest T cell clonality was found in uninvolved adjacent lung (higher than in tumor). There were a median around 59 of the top 100 tumor clones appearing in adjacent lung.

Here immunoSEQ multiplex PCR was the method, and the copy in TCRdb shows in-frame clones only, minus some. The data show 25,000 to 30,000 clones, 82% seen once. In this sample, this clone turned up a few times. Its target is not known. The input for sequencing was peripheral blood, taken before any cancer treatment. This clonotype was obtained from a woman aged 40-69 years with stage I lung adenocarcinoma.

CDR3 residues: CASSPSTDTQYF. As DNA, the CDR3 is TGTGCCAGCAGTCCCAGCACAGATACGCAGTATTTT. The chain is built from TRBV6-6 and TRBJ2-3; D not certain. V was trimmed by 5 bases and J by 0 bases, leaving 3 bases between them. The CDR3 is 12 amino acids. CDR1 is MNHNY and CDR2 is SVGAGI in the germline V gene (reference sequence).